This T cell receptor beta chain emerged from a study of early T cells in non-severe SARS-CoV-2 infection. At the level of the study: Alpha and beta chains were unpaired, from unsorted whole-blood bulk RNA. Points from the study as a whole: In VDJdb matching, anti-spike CD8 responses were favored while private and CD4 specificities went missing.

This clonotype was counted a few times. What it binds is unknown. The TCR library protocol was used to attach unique molecular identifiers. These identifiers were attached to individual cDNA molecules. Each CDR3 protein gets one entry after TCRdb re-called the 5' RACE reads with MiXCR. The sample holds over 80,000 distinct CDR3 sequences, 14% seen once. CDR3 length: 16 amino acids. Unmatched junction bases numbered 11, after V lost 10 bases and J lost 4 bases. Germline values: CDR1 MNHNS, CDR2 SASEGT. Sequences were obtained from whole blood. The clonotype comes from an adult who was a healthcare worker with PCR-confirmed SARS-CoV-2 infection or an uninfected control (not recorded which). The chain combines TRBV6-1 with TRBJ2-5; 14 bases match TRBD2. In DNA form, the CDR3 reads TGTGCCACCAAAGCCACCGGGACTAGCGGGGGAGAGACCCAGTACTTC. The encoded protein is CATKATGTSGGETQYF.